Included here is one T cell receptor (beta chain) sequence, with context. V dropped 1 base and J dropped 6 bases, with 12 bases sitting between them. The V gene's germline CDR1 is SEHNR and CDR2 FQNEAQ (reference sequence). The CDR3 spans 14 residues. This sample is drawn from a study of PD-1 blockade in mismatch repair-deficient tumors. TCRs were sequenced from a few patients responding to pembrolizumab. TCRdb's table, derived via immunoSEQ multiplex PCR, lists solely in-frame clones and lacks some. The table shows 55,000 to 85,000 clones, with approximately 80% occurring only once. V gene TRBV7-9 combines with J gene TRBJ1-2, with D perhaps TRBD1 (5 bases). The TCR comes from an adult with mismatch repair-deficient cancer. The sequences come from peripheral blood, collected 2 weeks after starting pembrolizumab. This CDR3 is CASSLGAGLDGYTF. The CDR3 DNA sequence: TGTGCCAGCAGCTTAGGGGCAGGGCTCGATGGCTACACCTTC. Variable domain in full (rest from reference TRBV7-9 and TRBJ1-2): DTGVSQNPRHKITKRGQNVTFRCDPISEHNRLYWYRQTLGQGPEFLTYFQNEAQLEKSRLLSDRFSAERPKGSFSTLEIQRTEQGDSAMYLCASSLGAGLDGYTFGSGTRLTVV.